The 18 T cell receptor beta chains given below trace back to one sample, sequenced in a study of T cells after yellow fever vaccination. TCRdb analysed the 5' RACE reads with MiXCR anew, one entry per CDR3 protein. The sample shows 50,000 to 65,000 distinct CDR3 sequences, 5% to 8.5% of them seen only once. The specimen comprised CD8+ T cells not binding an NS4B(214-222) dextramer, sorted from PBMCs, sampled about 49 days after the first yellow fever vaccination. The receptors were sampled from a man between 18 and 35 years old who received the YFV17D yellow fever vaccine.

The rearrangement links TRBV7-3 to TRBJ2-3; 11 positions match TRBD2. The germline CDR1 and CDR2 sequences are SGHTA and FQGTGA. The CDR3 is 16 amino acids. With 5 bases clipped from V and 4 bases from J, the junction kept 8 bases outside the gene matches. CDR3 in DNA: TGTGCCAGCAGCACCATTAGCGGGGGGGCGGCAGATACGCAGTATTTT. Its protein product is CASSTISGGAADTQYF.

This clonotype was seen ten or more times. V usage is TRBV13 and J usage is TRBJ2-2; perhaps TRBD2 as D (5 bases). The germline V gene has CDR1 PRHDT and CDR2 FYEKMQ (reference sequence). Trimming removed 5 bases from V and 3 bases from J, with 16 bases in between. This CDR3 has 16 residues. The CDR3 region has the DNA TGTGCCAGCAGCCCCTTTCGGGGTGAAGACACCGGGGAGCTGTTTTTT. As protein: CASSPFRGEDTGELFF. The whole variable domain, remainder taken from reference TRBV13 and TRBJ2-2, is AAGVIQSPRHLIKEKRETATLKCYPIPRHDTVYWYQQGPGQDPQFLISFYEKMQSDKGSIPDRFSAQQFSDYHSELNMSSLELGDSALYFCASSPFRGEDTGELFFGEGSRLTVL.

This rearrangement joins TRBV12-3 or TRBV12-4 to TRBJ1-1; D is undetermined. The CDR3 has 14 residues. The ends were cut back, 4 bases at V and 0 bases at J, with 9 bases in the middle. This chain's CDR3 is CASSSETVNTEAFF. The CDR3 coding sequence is TGTGCCAGCAGTTCGGAGACGGTGAACACTGAAGCTTTCTTT.

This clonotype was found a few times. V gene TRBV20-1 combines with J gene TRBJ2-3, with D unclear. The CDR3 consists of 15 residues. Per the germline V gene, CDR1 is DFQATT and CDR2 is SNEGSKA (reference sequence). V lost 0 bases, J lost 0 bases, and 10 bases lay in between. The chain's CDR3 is CSARDRFPSTDTQYF. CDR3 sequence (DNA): TGCAGTGCTAGAGATAGGTTTCCTAGCACAGATACGCAGTATTTT.

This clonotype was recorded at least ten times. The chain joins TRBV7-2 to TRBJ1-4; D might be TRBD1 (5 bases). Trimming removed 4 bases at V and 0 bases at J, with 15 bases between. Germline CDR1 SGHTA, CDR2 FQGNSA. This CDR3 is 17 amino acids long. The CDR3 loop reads CASSWGIGRPTNEKLFF. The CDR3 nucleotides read TGTGCCAGCAGCTGGGGGATAGGTCGACCAACTAATGAAAAACTGTTTTTT.

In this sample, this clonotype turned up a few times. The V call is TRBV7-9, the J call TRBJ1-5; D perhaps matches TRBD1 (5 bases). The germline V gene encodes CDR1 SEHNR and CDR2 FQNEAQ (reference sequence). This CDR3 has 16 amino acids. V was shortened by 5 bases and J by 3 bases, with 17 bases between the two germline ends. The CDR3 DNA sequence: TGTGCCAGCAGCGGGCCCGCCCGAGGGGACAATCAGCCCCAGCATTTT. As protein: CASSGPARGDNQPQHF. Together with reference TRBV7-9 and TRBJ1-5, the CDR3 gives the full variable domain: DTGVSQNPRHKITKRGQNVTFRCDPISEHNRLYWYRQTLGQGPEFLTYFQNEAQLEKSRLLSDRFSAERPKGSFSTLEIQRTEQGDSAMYLCASSGPARGDNQPQHFGDGTRLSIL.

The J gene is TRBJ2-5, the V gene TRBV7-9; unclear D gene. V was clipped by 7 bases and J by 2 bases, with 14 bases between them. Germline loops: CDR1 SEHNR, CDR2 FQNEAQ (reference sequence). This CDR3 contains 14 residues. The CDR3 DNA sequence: TGTGCCAGCACTCCCCGGTGGGCACAAGAGACCCAGTACTTC. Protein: CASTPRWAQETQYF.

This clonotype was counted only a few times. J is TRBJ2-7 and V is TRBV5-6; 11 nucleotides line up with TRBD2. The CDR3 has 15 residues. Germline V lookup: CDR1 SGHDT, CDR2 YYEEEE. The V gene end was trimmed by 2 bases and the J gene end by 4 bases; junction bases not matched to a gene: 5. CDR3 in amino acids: CASSLQTSGIYEQYV. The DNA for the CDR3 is TGTGCCAGCAGCTTACAGACTAGCGGGATTTACGAGCAGTACGTC.

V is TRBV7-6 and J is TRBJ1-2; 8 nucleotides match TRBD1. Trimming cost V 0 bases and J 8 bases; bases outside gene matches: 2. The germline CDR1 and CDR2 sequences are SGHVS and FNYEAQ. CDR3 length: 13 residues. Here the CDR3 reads CASSLAQGAGYTF. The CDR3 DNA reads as TGTGCCAGCAGCTTAGCTCAGGGGGCCGGCTACACCTTC.

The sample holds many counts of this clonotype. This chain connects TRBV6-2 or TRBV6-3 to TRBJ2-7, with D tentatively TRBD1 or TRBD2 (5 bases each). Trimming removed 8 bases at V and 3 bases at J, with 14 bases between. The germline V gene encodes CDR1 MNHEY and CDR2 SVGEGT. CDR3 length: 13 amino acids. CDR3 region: CASRGRPDYEQYV. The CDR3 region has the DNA TGTGCCAGCCGGGGCAGGCCGGACTACGAGCAGTACGTC.

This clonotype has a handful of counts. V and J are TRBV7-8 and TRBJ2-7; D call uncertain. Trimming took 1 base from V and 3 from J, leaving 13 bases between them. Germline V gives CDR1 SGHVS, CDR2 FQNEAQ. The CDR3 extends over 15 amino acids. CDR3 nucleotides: TGTGCCAGCAGCTTAGTGAGTATCCGAAGCTACGAGCAGTACTTC. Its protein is CASSLVSIRSYEQYF.

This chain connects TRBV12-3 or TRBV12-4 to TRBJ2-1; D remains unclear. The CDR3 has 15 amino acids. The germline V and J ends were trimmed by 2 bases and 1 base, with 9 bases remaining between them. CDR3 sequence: CASSLNPTSYNEQFF. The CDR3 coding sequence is TGTGCCAGCAGTTTAAACCCAACGTCCTACAATGAGCAGTTCTTC.

The CDR3 loop reads CASSIAAGRFYEQYV. CDR3 coding DNA: TGTGCCAGTAGTATAGCGGCGGGGCGGTTCTACGAGCAGTACGTC. V is TRBV19 and J is TRBJ2-7, with D possibly TRBD2 on 6 matching bases. Germline-derived CDR1 and CDR2 are LNHDA and SQIVND (reference sequence). V lost 1 base and J lost 3, with 13 bases in between. The CDR3 is made up of 15 amino acids.

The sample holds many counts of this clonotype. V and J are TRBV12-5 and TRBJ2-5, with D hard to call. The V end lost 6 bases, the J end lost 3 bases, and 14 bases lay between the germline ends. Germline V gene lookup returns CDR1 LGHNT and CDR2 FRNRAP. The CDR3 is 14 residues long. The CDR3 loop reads CASGNKMTEETQYF. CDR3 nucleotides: TGTGCTAGTGGGAACAAAATGACCGAAGAGACCCAGTACTTC.

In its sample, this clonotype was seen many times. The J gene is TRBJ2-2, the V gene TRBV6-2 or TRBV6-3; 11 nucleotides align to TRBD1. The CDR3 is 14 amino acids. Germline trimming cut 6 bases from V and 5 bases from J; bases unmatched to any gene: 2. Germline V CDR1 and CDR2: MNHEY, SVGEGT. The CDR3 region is CASSRDRGTGELFF. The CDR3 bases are TGTGCCAGCAGCAGGGACAGGGGGACCGGGGAGCTGTTTTTT.

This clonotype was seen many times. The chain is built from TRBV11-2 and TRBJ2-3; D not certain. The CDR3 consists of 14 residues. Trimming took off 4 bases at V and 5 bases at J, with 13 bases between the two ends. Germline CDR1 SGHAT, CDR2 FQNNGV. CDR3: CASSYTGARDTQYF. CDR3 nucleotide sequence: TGTGCCAGCAGCTACACGGGCGCCCGAGATACGCAGTATTTT.

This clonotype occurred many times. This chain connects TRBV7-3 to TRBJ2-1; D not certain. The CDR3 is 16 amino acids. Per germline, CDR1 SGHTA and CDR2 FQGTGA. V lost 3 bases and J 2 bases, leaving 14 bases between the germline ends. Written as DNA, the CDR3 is TGTGCCAGCAGCTTGAACCCCAGGACCACCTACAATGAGCAGTTCTTC. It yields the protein CASSLNPRTTYNEQFF.

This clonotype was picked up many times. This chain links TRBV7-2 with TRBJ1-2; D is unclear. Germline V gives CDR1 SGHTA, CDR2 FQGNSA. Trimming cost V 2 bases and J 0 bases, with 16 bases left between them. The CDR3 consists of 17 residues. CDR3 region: CASSLPSTEPSNYGYTF. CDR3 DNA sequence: TGTGCCAGCAGCTTACCCTCGACGGAGCCATCTAACTATGGCTACACCTTC.